This T cell receptor (beta chain) was obtained from a study of CD4 T cells in relation to SARS-CoV-2 and coronaviruses. Regarding the study as a whole: Compared with monoreactive clones, crossreactive clones showed significantly weaker SARS-CoV-2 expansion. Pre-pandemic and post-infection samples never came from the same donor. No crossreactivity against non-spike viral proteins was tested here.

Worth noting for this clone: Its antigen is unidentified.

Only in-frame clones appear in the TCRdb table, and some are missing; sequencing was by immunoSEQ multiplex PCR. The table lists tens of thousands of clones, more than 80% of them singletons, with around 1.5% in the top ten. The unexposed donors gave CD4+ T cells in about 2010-2019, prior to COVID-19. CD4 enrichment then naive enrichment separated naive from memory CD4+ cells. The TCR originated in a human donor in good health. Sequenced input: memory CD4+ T cells from PBMCs.

The CDR3 here is CASSDGGGAGGSKGEQFF. CDR3 coding DNA: TGTGCCAGCAGTGATGGTGGTGGGGCTGGCGGGAGTAAGGGTGAGCAGTTCTTC. The chain employs TRBV6-1 and TRBJ2-1, with 7 bases that match TRBD2. J gave up 9 bases and V 3 bases, and 20 bases lay outside the gene matches. Germline CDR1 is MNHNS and CDR2 is SASEGT. The CDR3 loop spans 18 amino acids.